These 22 T cell receptor beta chains originate from one sample sequenced in a study of blood T cell repertoires in COVID-19. Sequenced by immunoSEQ multiplex PCR; TCRdb stores in-frame clones only, minus some. The data hold 50,000 to 65,000 clones, with 80% to 90% observed a single time. Sequencing was performed on peripheral blood. The receptors derive from a man aged 35 to 55 with acute or convalescent COVID-19.

The rearrangement uses TRBV29-1 and TRBJ1-2; D may be TRBD1 (6 bases). V was shortened by 7 bases and J by 8 bases, with 14 bases between the two germline ends. The V gene's germline CDR1 is SQVTM and CDR2 ANQGSEA. The CDR3 has 11 residues. CDR3 nucleotide sequence: TGCAGCGCGAGAGAGGGGGACGGCTACACCTTC. The encoded protein is CSAREGDGYTF.

J is TRBJ2-1 and V is TRBV5-1, with D possibly matching TRBD2 (7 bases). The CDR3 is made up of 17 amino acids. Between the trimmed V and J ends, which lost 2 bases and 2 bases, there was a span of 17 bases. The germline V gene encodes CDR1 SGHRS and CDR2 YFSETQ. The CDR3 nucleotides are TGCGCCAGCAGCTTTTCGGCGGCGCGGGGGCCCTACAATGAGCAGTTCTTC. It specifies CASSFSAARGPYNEQFF.

The chain is built from TRBV6-5 and TRBJ1-5; 10 bases map to TRBD1. The CDR3 consists of 15 residues. Germline lookup yields CDR1 MNHEY and CDR2 SVGAGI. V was pared by 6 bases and J by 6 bases, with 8 bases of the junction left unmatched. The CDR3 nucleotides are TGTGCCAGCAGGGCCGGGACAGGGGACCTTCAGCCCCAGCATTTT. Its translation is CASRAGTGDLQPQHF.

This clone has more than one count but fewer than ten. This chain uses TRBV12-3 or TRBV12-4 with TRBJ1-1; D uncertain. V lost 5 bases and J 1 base, leaving 8 bases between the germline ends. The CDR3 is 13 amino acids. The DNA of the CDR3 is TGTGCCAGCAGTGAAAATAGGAACACTGAAGCTTTCTTT. Protein product: CASSENRNTEAFF.

V gene TRBV11-2 combines with J gene TRBJ1-3, with a tentative D call TRBD1 (5 bases). This CDR3 is 18 amino acids long. Per germline, CDR1 SGHAT and CDR2 FQNNGV. V lost 5 bases, J lost 0 bases, and 20 bases lay in between. CDR3 amino acids: CASSLPLSGVDSGNTIYF. As DNA, the CDR3 is TGTGCCAGCAGCCTACCTCTCTCGGGGGTAGACTCTGGAAACACCATATATTTT.

V and J are TRBV24-1 and TRBJ1-3; D is undetermined. This CDR3 is 14 amino acids long. Between the trimmed V and J ends, which lost 2 bases and 0 bases, there was a span of 4 bases. CDR1 KGHDR and CDR2 SFDVKD come from the germline V gene. CDR3 region: CATSDSGSGNTIYF. The CDR3 coding sequence is TGTGCCACCAGTGATTCAGGCTCTGGAAACACCATATATTTT.

CDR3 DNA sequence: TGTGCCAGCAGTTTATACTCAGGGGCGGTTGAAAAACTGTTTTTT. Its protein is CASSLYSGAVEKLFF. This rearrangement joins TRBV27 to TRBJ1-4, with D maybe TRBD1 (6 bases). This CDR3 has 15 residues. The germline V gene has CDR1 MNHEY and CDR2 SMNVEV (reference sequence). V lost 1 base and J lost 7, with 13 bases in between.

The genes are TRBV30 and TRBJ1-2; 7 nucleotides align to TRBD1. The V gene's germline CDR1 is GTSNPN and CDR2 SVGIG (reference sequence). This CDR3 is built from 12 residues. V dropped 3 bases and J dropped 5; count of bases not matched to a gene: 3. The CDR3 reads CAWRGQSYGYTF. The CDR3 DNA sequence: TGTGCCTGGAGGGGACAGTCTTATGGCTACACCTTC.

V usage is TRBV2 and J usage is TRBJ1-5, with a tentative D call TRBD1 (6 bases). Trimming left V 7 bases short and J 1 base short, with 11 bases between. The CDR3 spans 14 residues. Per the germline V gene, CDR1 is SNHLY and CDR2 is FYNNEI. CDR3 sequence (DNA): TGTGCCAGCACCCCGGGACAAAGCAATCAGCCCCAGCATTTT. This translates into CASTPGQSNQPQHF.

The V gene is TRBV9, the J gene TRBJ1-1; D is possibly TRBD1 (5 bases). The CDR3 runs 13 residues. Trimming removed 9 bases at V and 0 bases at J, with 12 bases between. Germline V gene sequence: CDR1 SGDLS, CDR2 YYNGEE. The CDR3 here is CATSQGLNTEAFF. DNA of the CDR3: TGTGCCACCTCTCAGGGTTTGAACACTGAAGCTTTCTTT.

The genes are TRBV5-4 and TRBJ1-6; D possibly corresponds to TRBD1 (5 bases). The CDR3 contains 15 residues. Germline CDR1 SGHNT, CDR2 YYREEE (reference sequence). V dropped 4 bases and J dropped 7 bases, with 15 bases sitting between them. CDR3 nucleotide sequence: TGTGCCAGCAGCCCCTTAGCAGGGTGGAATTCACCCCTCCACTTT. Translated, it gives CASSPLAGWNSPLHF.

This sequence joins TRBV29-1 and TRBJ1-1, with 10 bases fitting TRBD1. V was clipped by 3 bases and J by 8 bases; unmatched bases: 3. This CDR3 contains 12 residues. Germline V gene data show CDR1 as SQVTM and CDR2 as ANQGSEA. Written as DNA, the CDR3 is TGCAGCGTTGATCGGGACAGGGGCGAAGCTTTCTTT. As protein: CSVDRDRGEAFF.

The chain joins TRBV5-6 to TRBJ1-2; 7 positions match TRBD1. The CDR3 length is 12 residues. The germline V gene has CDR1 SGHDT and CDR2 YYEEEE. Trimming removed 1 base from V and 7 bases from J; junction bases left unmatched: 1. In nucleotides, the CDR3 is TGTGCCAGCAGCTTGTACAGGGGTGGCTACACCTTC. Protein product: CASSLYRGGYTF. The whole variable domain, remainder taken from reference TRBV5-6 and TRBJ1-2, is DAGVTQSPTHLIKTRGQQVTLRCSPKSGHDTVSWYQQALGQGPQFIFQYYEEEERQRGNFPDRFSGHQFPNYSSELNVNALLLGDSALYLCASSLYRGGYTFGSGTRLTVV.

This clone was detected once. This chain joins TRBV21-1 and TRBJ1-4. TRBV21-1 represents a pseudogene. There are 13 residues in the CDR3. The CDR3 protein is CASSSTGGEKLFF. CDR3 sequence (DNA): TGTGCCAGCAGCAGTACAGGAGGGGAAAAACTGTTTTTT.

The genes are TRBV11-3 and TRBJ1-2, with TRBD1 as a possible D gene (5 bases). The CDR3 contains 14 residues. With 2 bases removed from V and 5 bases from J, the gap between germline ends came to 12 bases. From germline, CDR1 is SGHNT and CDR2 YENEEA. The DNA for the CDR3 is TGTGCCAGCAGCTTAAGGGGTGGGGATTATGGCTACACCTTC. It is translated as CASSLRGGDYGYTF.

V gene TRBV5-4 combines with J gene TRBJ1-2, with D possibly TRBD1 on 5 matching bases. V gave up 4 bases and J gave up 4 bases, with 14 bases separating them. This CDR3 contains 14 residues. Germline V gene data show CDR1 as SGHNT and CDR2 as YYREEE (reference sequence). The CDR3 sequence is CASSHHRQPYGYTF. The CDR3 region has the DNA TGTGCCAGCAGCCACCACCGACAGCCCTATGGCTACACCTTC.

This clone is a singleton in its sample. The chain employs TRBV5-1 and TRBJ2-2; tentative D call: TRBD1 (8 bases). The CDR3 covers 14 residues. The germline V and J ends were trimmed by 4 bases and 6 bases, with 13 bases remaining between them. Germline V gene data show CDR1 as SGHRS and CDR2 as YFSETQ. CDR3 sequence: CASSPTGGAGELFF. The CDR3 DNA reads as TGCGCCAGCAGCCCCACAGGGGGGGCCGGGGAGCTGTTTTTT.

The gene calls are TRBV12-3 or TRBV12-4 and TRBJ1-2; D perhaps matches TRBD1 (5 bases). CDR3 size: 12 residues. The V gene lost 6 bases and the J gene lost 4 bases, with 9 bases spanning the gap. CDR3 sequence: CASRPDSYGYTF. DNA of the CDR3: TGTGCCAGCAGACCCGACAGCTATGGCTACACCTTC.

This rearrangement joins TRBV2 to TRBJ2-3, with D perhaps TRBD2 (6 bases). Germline CDR1 is SNHLY and CDR2 is FYNNEI. V lost 2 bases and J 0 bases, leaving 12 bases between the germline ends. CDR3 length equals 16 residues. CDR3 region: CASSEWAGTSTDTQYF. The CDR3 DNA sequence: TGTGCCAGCAGTGAATGGGCGGGGACCAGCACAGATACGCAGTATTTT.

The chain combines TRBV6-6 with TRBJ1-1; TRBD1 aligns across 7 bases. Germline loops: CDR1 MNHNY, CDR2 SVGAGI (reference sequence). Unmatched junction bases numbered 5, after V lost 6 bases and J lost 1 base. This CDR3 has 14 amino acids. CDR3 sequence: CASRSGQKNTEAFF. CDR3 in DNA: TGTGCCAGCAGGTCGGGACAGAAGAACACTGAAGCTTTCTTT.

The chain couples TRBV19 to TRBJ2-7; maybe TRBD1 (6 bases). Trimming removed 5 bases at V and 1 base at J, with 9 bases between. The CDR3 contains 13 residues. In germline, CDR1 is LNHDA, CDR2 SQIVND (reference sequence). This CDR3 is CASSFRGSYEQYF. DNA of the CDR3: TGTGCCAGTAGTTTTAGGGGGTCCTACGAGCAGTACTTC.

This clone was counted a single time. The rearrangement links TRBV4-1 to TRBJ2-3, with a tentative D call TRBD2 (6 bases). V lost 0 bases, J lost 3 bases, and 10 bases lay in between. Per germline, CDR1 MGHRA and CDR2 YSYEKL. CDR3 size: 15 residues. CDR3 region: CASSQERGRTDTQYF. As DNA, the CDR3 is TGCGCCAGCAGCCAAGAACGGGGGAGGACAGATACGCAGTATTTT.